This T cell receptor beta chain was obtained from a study of beta chain features in type 1 diabetes. Study-wide points: A moderate, significant TCRB CDR3 shortening appeared in type 1 diabetes across four CD4+ subsets.

On this clone itself: The antigen is unknown.

Expressed TCRB transcripts were sequenced because the isolated RNA had all been reverse transcribed beforehand. Assay: immunoSEQ multiplex PCR; the TCRdb copy retains only in-frame clones and omits some. The sample gives some 400,000 clones, about 14% of which show up once; about 0.019% is in the top ten. The germline CDR1 and CDR2 sequences are SGHDT and YYEEEE. The CDR3 runs 14 residues. Trimming took 1 base from V and 5 from J, leaving 10 bases between them. This sequence joins TRBV5-6 and TRBJ2-4; D possibly corresponds to TRBD1 (6 bases). The sequenced sample consisted of naive CD4+ T cells from blood. The clonotype comes from a woman in her late teens or twenties in good health. This CDR3 is CASSLNRAENIQYF. The CDR3 nucleotides read TGTGCCAGCAGCTTGAACAGGGCAGAAAACATTCAGTACTTC. The full variable domain, its missing parts supplied by reference TRBV5-6 and TRBJ2-4, is DAGVTQSPTHLIKTRGQQVTLRCSPKSGHDTVSWYQQALGQGPQFIFQYYEEEERQRGNFPDRFSGHQFPNYSSELNVNALLLGDSALYLCASSLNRAENIQYFGAGTRLSVL.